The next 4 T cell receptor beta chains were all read from a single sample in a study of blood T cell repertoires in COVID-19. Clones were read by immunoSEQ multiplex PCR, and TCRdb kept only the in-frame ones, dropping some. The sample has a few hundred thousand clones; 75% to 90% are singletons. Sequenced: PBMCs or T cells enriched from blood (not recorded which). Receptors were obtained from a woman between 45 and 60 years old who had recovered from COVID-19.

J is TRBJ2-7 and V is TRBV10-3, with D possibly being TRBD2 (6 bases). The ends were cut back, 3 bases at V and 9 bases at J, with 18 bases in the middle. Germline values: CDR1 ENHRY, CDR2 SYGVKD. CDR3 length: 14 residues. CDR3 protein: CAISEETSLSRQYF. The CDR3 region has the DNA TGTGCCATCAGTGAAGAGACTAGTTTGAGTCGGCAGTACTTC.

CDR3 in amino acids: CASSVYLNTEAFF. The CDR3 DNA sequence: TGTGCCAGCAGTGTTTATCTGAACACTGAAGCTTTCTTT. The gene calls are TRBV6-4 and TRBJ1-1; D remains unclear. The CDR3 runs 13 residues. V lost 4 bases and J 0 bases, leaving 6 bases between the germline ends. Germline V gene lookup returns CDR1 MRHNA and CDR2 SNTAGT.

In this sample, this clone turned up once. J is TRBJ2-1 and V is TRBV7-9, with D hard to call. The V and J ends lost 1 base and 8 bases respectively, with 12 bases between them. CDR3 length: 14 amino acids. Germline V gives CDR1 SEHNR, CDR2 FQNEAQ (reference sequence). The CDR3 loop is CASSLGPDPHEQFF. The CDR3 DNA is TGTGCCAGCAGCTTAGGGCCCGATCCCCATGAGCAGTTCTTC. Drawing the rest from reference TRBV7-9 and TRBJ2-1, the complete variable domain is DTGVSQNPRHKITKRGQNVTFRCDPISEHNRLYWYRQTLGQGPEFLTYFQNEAQLEKSRLLSDRFSAERPKGSFSTLEIQRTEQGDSAMYLCASSLGPDPHEQFFGPGTRLTVL.

The rearrangement uses TRBV25-1 and TRBJ2-2; 8 nucleotides line up with TRBD2. CDR3 size: 15 residues. Trimming cost V 5 bases and J 5 bases; bases outside gene matches: 7. The germline CDR1 and CDR2 sequences are MGHDK and SYGVNS. CDR3 sequence: CASSKAGDGTGELFF. Here the CDR3 DNA reads TGTGCCAGCAGTAAAGCGGGAGACGGGACCGGGGAGCTGTTTTTT.